A single sample gave rise to the 29 T cell receptor beta chains below, sequenced in a study of early T cells in non-severe SARS-CoV-2 infection. MiXCR, run by TCRdb on the 5' RACE reads, gives a single entry per CDR3 protein. The repertoire holds 29,000 or so distinct CDR3 sequences, with 4.5% as singletons. Source material: whole blood. The receptors here all came from an adult who was a healthcare worker with PCR-confirmed SARS-CoV-2 infection or an uninfected control (not recorded which).

This clonotype was observed at least ten times. The chain carries TRBV29-1 and TRBJ2-1, with D possibly matching TRBD1 (6 bases). Trimming took off 1 base at V and 2 bases at J, with 9 bases between the two ends. Germline CDR1 reads SQVTM; CDR2 reads ANQGSEA. The CDR3 runs 14 residues. The CDR3 sequence is CSVEVGQPYNEQFF. Here the CDR3 DNA reads TGCAGCGTTGAAGTCGGACAGCCCTACAATGAGCAGTTCTTC.

This clonotype has ten or more counts. The J gene is TRBJ2-7, the V gene TRBV5-1, with D perhaps given as TRBD1 or TRBD2 (5 bases each). The CDR3 has 14 amino acids. Per germline, CDR1 SGHRS and CDR2 YFSETQ. Trimming took off 0 bases at V and 2 bases at J, with 9 bases between the two ends. The CDR3 here is CASSLETGPYEQYF. CDR3 nucleotide sequence: TGCGCCAGCAGCTTGGAGACGGGACCCTACGAGCAGTACTTC.

The sample holds many counts of this clonotype. V gene TRBV19 combines with J gene TRBJ2-5; possibly TRBD1 or TRBD2 for D (6 bases each). The CDR3 spans 15 residues. Between the trimmed V and J ends, which lost 3 bases and 7 bases, there was a span of 18 bases. Germline V gives CDR1 LNHDA, CDR2 SQIVND (reference sequence). The CDR3 spells CASSILGGDTGTQYF. In DNA form, the CDR3 reads TGTGCCAGTAGTATCCTTGGCGGGGACACGGGGACCCAGTACTTC.

This clonotype was counted between two and nine times. The chain employs TRBV11-2 and TRBJ2-5; TRBD2 might be the D (5 bases). This CDR3 spans 16 amino acids. V was shortened by 1 base and J by 1 base, with 13 bases between the two germline ends. Germline V gives CDR1 SGHAT, CDR2 FQNNGV. CDR3 bases: TGTGCCAGCAGCTTAGCGAGCCGGCGGGCCCAAGAGACCCAGTACTTC. This translates into CASSLASRRAQETQYF.

This clonotype was counted at least ten times. The V call is TRBV5-1, the J call TRBJ2-3, with D possibly matching TRBD2 (5 bases). V lost 4 bases and J 2 bases, leaving 17 bases between the germline ends. Germline V lookup: CDR1 SGHRS, CDR2 YFSETQ. This CDR3 is built from 16 residues. The CDR3 DNA reads TGCGCCAGCAGCCTAGCTACGCTACGCGACACAGATACGCAGTATTTT. It yields the protein CASSLATLRDTDTQYF. Combining the CDR3 with reference TRBV5-1 and TRBJ2-3 gives the whole variable domain KAGVTQTPRYLIKTRGQQVTLSCSPISGHRSVSWYQQTPGQGLQFLFEYFSETQRNKGNFPGRFSGRQFSNSRSEMNVSTLELGDSALYLCASSLATLRDTDTQYFGPGTRLTVL.

Only a few counts were recorded for this clonotype. V is TRBV3-1 and J is TRBJ2-7; D gene unclear. This CDR3 contains 12 residues. Per the germline V gene, CDR1 is LGHDT and CDR2 is YNNKEL (reference sequence). V was trimmed by 3 bases and J by 5 bases, leaving 8 bases between them. The CDR3 nucleotides are TGTGCCAGCAGCCACCGTGGCGACGAGCAGTACTTC. Translated, it gives CASSHRGDEQYF.

This clonotype occurred many times. This rearrangement joins TRBV6-5 to TRBJ2-3; D is unclear. The germline CDR1 and CDR2 sequences are MNHEY and SVGAGI. V was shortened by 6 bases and J by 0 bases, with 7 bases between the two germline ends. The CDR3 has 13 residues. The CDR3 nucleotides are TGTGCCAGCAGGTCCGGGAGCACAGATACGCAGTATTTT. Encoded protein: CASRSGSTDTQYF.

This clonotype has a count of ten or more. This sequence joins TRBV20-1 and TRBJ2-6; D ambiguous. Looked up from germline, CDR1 is DFQATT and CDR2 is SNEGSKA (reference sequence). This CDR3 has 14 residues. V dropped 5 bases and J dropped 1 base, with 9 bases sitting between them. The CDR3 DNA reads TGCAGTGCTGAGGACCCTTCTGGGGCCAACGTCCTGACTTTC. It translates to CSAEDPSGANVLTF.

In its sample, this clonotype was seen many times. The rearrangement uses TRBV18 and TRBJ2-1; 9 nucleotides match TRBD1. Per germline, CDR1 KGHSH and CDR2 LQKENI. This CDR3 is built from 16 residues. Losses at the gene ends were 2 bases for V and 3 bases for J; bases not matched to a gene: 5. The CDR3 nucleotides are TGTGCCAGCTCACCATTCACAGGGGGCTTCTACAATGAGCAGTTCTTC. Translating gives CASSPFTGGFYNEQFF.

This rearrangement joins TRBV7-6 to TRBJ1-4; no clear D. The CDR3 totals 14 residues. V dropped 1 base and J dropped 3 bases, with 6 bases sitting between them. CDR1 is SGHVS and CDR2 is FNYEAQ in the germline V gene. The CDR3 spells CASSLVAANEKLFF. The CDR3, as DNA: TGTGCCAGCAGCTTAGTTGCGGCTAATGAAAAACTGTTTTTT. The whole variable domain, remainder taken from reference TRBV7-6 and TRBJ1-4, is GAGVSQSPRYKVTKRGQDVALRCDPISGHVSLYWYRQALGQGPEFLTYFNYEAQQDKSGLPNDRFSAERPEGSISTLTIQRTEQRDSAMYRCASSLVAANEKLFFGSGTQLSVL.

This clonotype appeared many times. The gene calls are TRBV20-1 and TRBJ2-3, with a weak D call TRBD1 (5 bases). The germline V and J ends were trimmed by 0 bases and 4 bases, with 11 bases remaining between them. Looked up from germline, CDR1 is DFQATT and CDR2 is SNEGSKA (reference sequence). The CDR3 totals 14 residues. For the CDR3, the DNA is TGCAGTGCTAGAGATTTCCAGGGCTCAGATACGCAGTATTTT. Translation gives CSARDFQGSDTQYF.

This clonotype was seen a handful of times. The rearrangement uses TRBV5-4 and TRBJ2-1, with 12 bases that match TRBD1. CDR1 and CDR2 from the germline V gene are SGHNT and YYREEE (reference sequence). This CDR3 region has 16 residues. The junction had 4 bases not matched to a gene; V was cut back by 2 bases and J by 4 bases. The CDR3 protein is CASSLGTGGAYNEQFF. CDR3 bases: TGTGCCAGCAGCTTAGGGACAGGGGGCGCTTACAATGAGCAGTTCTTC.

This clonotype was seen at least ten times. CDR3 amino acids: CASSLDGESPLHF. The CDR3 DNA reads as TGTGCCAGCAGCTTAGATGGGGAGTCACCCCTCCACTTT. The V call is TRBV7-9, the J call TRBJ1-6; D not certain. Trimming left V 1 base short and J 10 bases short, with 8 bases between. The CDR3 has 13 residues. The V gene's germline CDR1 is SEHNR and CDR2 FQNEAQ (reference sequence).

This clonotype was recorded at least ten times. The chain couples TRBV10-2 to TRBJ2-7; D remains unclear. The CDR3 is made up of 11 amino acids. The germline gives CDR1 WSHSY, CDR2 SAAADI. V lost 2 bases to trimming and J lost 4 bases, with 3 bases between them. CDR3 region: CASSETYEQYF. CDR3 nucleotide sequence: TGCGCCAGCAGTGAGACGTACGAGCAGTACTTC.

V and J are TRBV6-1 and TRBJ2-4, with 12 nucleotides matching TRBD1. From germline, CDR1 is MNHNS and CDR2 SASEGT. CDR3 length: 16 residues. The V segment lost 4 bases and the J segment 6 bases; nucleotides outside the gene matches: 7. CDR3 in amino acids: CASSGSGTGGRNIQYF. The CDR3 nucleotides are TGTGCCAGCAGTGGATCCGGGACAGGGGGCAGAAACATTCAGTACTTC.

This clonotype has a count of ten or more. The V and J genes are TRBV9 and TRBJ1-4; possible D gene TRBD1, 6 bases. Germline V gene lookup returns CDR1 SGDLS and CDR2 YYNGEE. The ends were cut back, 0 bases at V and 2 bases at J, with 8 bases in the middle. The length of the CDR3 is 15 residues. In DNA, the CDR3 is TGTGCCAGCAGCGTAGACAGGGCCACTAATGAAAAACTGTTTTTT. The encoded protein is CASSVDRATNEKLFF.

The V gene is TRBV5-1, the J gene TRBJ1-1, with D uncertain. V lost 0 bases to trimming and J lost 2 bases, with 11 bases between them. Germline CDR1 is SGHRS and CDR2 is YFSETQ. This CDR3 is built from 15 residues. The CDR3, as DNA: TGCGCCAGCAGCTTGGCCGGTCGGGGAAACACTGAAGCTTTCTTT. Protein product: CASSLAGRGNTEAFF.

The gene calls are TRBV6-2 or TRBV6-3 and TRBJ1-1; unclear D gene. Germline V CDR1 and CDR2: MNHEY, SVGEGT. The V end was cut by 6 bases, the J end by 4 bases, with 6 bases between. The CDR3 runs to 11 residues. Written as DNA, the CDR3 is TGTGCCAGCAGACCCGTCACTGAAGCTTTCTTT. Amino acid sequence: CASRPVTEAFF.

This clonotype was seen more than once but under ten times. The V call is TRBV7-3, the J call TRBJ2-1, with a possible D match to TRBD2 (6 bases). The CDR3 is 15 residues long. V lost 1 base and J 4 bases, leaving 11 bases between the germline ends. Germline loops: CDR1 SGHTA, CDR2 FQGTGA. The CDR3 bases are TGTGCCAGCAGCTTAATAAGCGGGCAGTACAATGAGCAGTTCTTC. Translated: CASSLISGQYNEQFF.

The chain combines TRBV21-1 with TRBJ2-5. TRBV21-1 is a pseudogene segment. The CDR3 has 11 amino acids. CDR3 sequence reads: CASLGEETQYF. The CDR3 DNA follows: TGTGCCAGTCTCGGGGAAGAGACCCAGTACTTC.

This clonotype was picked up many times. V and J are TRBV7-9 and TRBJ1-3; 9 bases are a match to TRBD1. Germline CDR1 SEHNR, CDR2 FQNEAQ (reference sequence). The CDR3 spans 16 residues. V was pared by 4 bases and J by 5 bases, with 9 bases of the junction left unmatched. The CDR3 sequence: CASSSASGTGRNTIYF. CDR3 DNA: TGTGCCAGCAGCTCCGCCTCCGGGACAGGGAGAAACACCATATATTTT.

This clonotype occurred many times. V and J are TRBV6-6 and TRBJ2-1, with D uncertain. CDR1 is MNHNY and CDR2 is SVGAGI in the germline V gene (reference sequence). The CDR3 covers 16 residues. The V gene lost 0 bases and the J gene lost 6 bases, with 15 bases spanning the gap. CDR3 loop: CASSYSSSGISNEQFF. The CDR3, as DNA: TGTGCCAGCAGTTACTCTTCTTCTGGCATATCCAATGAGCAGTTCTTC.

There are many counts of this clonotype. V usage is TRBV5-4 and J usage is TRBJ2-1; D may match TRBD1 or TRBD2 (5 bases each). Germline CDR1 SGHNT, CDR2 YYREEE (reference sequence). The CDR3 consists of 17 residues. With 0 bases removed from V and 4 bases from J, the gap between germline ends came to 17 bases. CDR3 amino acids: CASSLAAGTGRYNEQFF. The DNA for the CDR3 is TGTGCCAGCAGCTTGGCCGCCGGTACGGGACGTTACAATGAGCAGTTCTTC.

V and J are TRBV7-3 and TRBJ2-2; no clear D gene. CDR3 length equals 13 residues. V gave up 0 bases and J gave up 4 bases, with 3 bases separating them. From germline, CDR1 is SGHTA and CDR2 FQGTGA. CDR3 nucleotide sequence: TGTGCCAGCAGCTTAACCGTCACCGGGGAGCTGTTTTTT. This translates into CASSLTVTGELFF.

This clonotype showed up many times. The chain links TRBV20-1 to TRBJ2-1, with D perhaps TRBD1 or TRBD2 (5 bases each). The V end lost 7 bases, the J end lost 2 bases, and 15 bases lay between the germline ends. CDR1 and CDR2 (germline): DFQATT, SNEGSKA (reference sequence). The CDR3 is made up of 14 amino acids. CDR3 in amino acids: CSGSNRDPYNEQFF. As DNA, the CDR3 is TGCAGTGGTAGCAATAGGGACCCCTACAATGAGCAGTTCTTC.

This clonotype was recorded many times. This sequence joins TRBV29-1 and TRBJ2-7; 9 bases align to TRBD1. CDR3 length: 13 amino acids. Germline values: CDR1 SQVTM, CDR2 ANQGSEA. The ends lost 1 base at V and 4 bases at J; junction bases unmatched: 2. CDR3 nucleotides: TGCAGCGTTGAAGGGACAGGGGTGTACGAGCAGTACTTC. It is translated as CSVEGTGVYEQYF.

This clonotype was found many times. V gene TRBV7-9 combines with J gene TRBJ2-7; 9 bases fit TRBD1. V was clipped by 5 bases and J by 0 bases; unmatched bases: 11. Germline V CDR1 and CDR2: SEHNR, FQNEAQ (reference sequence). The CDR3 runs 17 residues. CDR3 sequence (DNA): TGTGCCAGCAGCGCAGTCCCCAGGACAGGGGTCTCCTACGAGCAGTACTTC. Translating it yields CASSAVPRTGVSYEQYF.

This clonotype has more than one count but fewer than ten. The chain employs TRBV10-3 and TRBJ2-2; 11 bases are a match to TRBD2. Germline V gene sequence: CDR1 ENHRY, CDR2 SYGVKD. Trimming took 6 bases from V and 7 from J; bases not matched to a gene: 4. This CDR3 is 14 amino acids long. The CDR3 loop reads CAIRELAGDGELFF. The CDR3 region has the DNA TGTGCCATCAGGGAACTAGCGGGGGACGGGGAGCTGTTTTTT.

The sample holds many counts of this clonotype. V usage is TRBV29-1 and J usage is TRBJ1-1; a possible D gene is TRBD1 (5 bases). Trimming shortened V by 8 bases and J by 6 bases, and 19 bases separated the two germline ends. The CDR3 sequence is 13 residues long. Looked up from germline, CDR1 is SQVTM and CDR2 is ANQGSEA. The CDR3 loop is CSFQVGGGSEAFF. The CDR3 DNA follows: TGCAGCTTCCAGGTCGGGGGAGGCTCTGAAGCTTTCTTT.